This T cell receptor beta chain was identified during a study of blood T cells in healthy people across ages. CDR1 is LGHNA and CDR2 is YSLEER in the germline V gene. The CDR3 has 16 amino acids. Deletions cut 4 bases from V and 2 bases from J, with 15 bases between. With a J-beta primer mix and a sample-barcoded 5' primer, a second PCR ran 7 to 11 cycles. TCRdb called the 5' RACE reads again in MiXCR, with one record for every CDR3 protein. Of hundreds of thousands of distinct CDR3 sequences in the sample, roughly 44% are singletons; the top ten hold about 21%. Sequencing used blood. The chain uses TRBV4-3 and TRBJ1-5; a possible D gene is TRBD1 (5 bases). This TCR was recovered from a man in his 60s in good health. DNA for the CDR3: TGCGCCAGCAGCCCGACTGACAGTGGTGGCAATCAGCCCCAGCATTTT. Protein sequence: CASSPTDSGGNQPQHF.